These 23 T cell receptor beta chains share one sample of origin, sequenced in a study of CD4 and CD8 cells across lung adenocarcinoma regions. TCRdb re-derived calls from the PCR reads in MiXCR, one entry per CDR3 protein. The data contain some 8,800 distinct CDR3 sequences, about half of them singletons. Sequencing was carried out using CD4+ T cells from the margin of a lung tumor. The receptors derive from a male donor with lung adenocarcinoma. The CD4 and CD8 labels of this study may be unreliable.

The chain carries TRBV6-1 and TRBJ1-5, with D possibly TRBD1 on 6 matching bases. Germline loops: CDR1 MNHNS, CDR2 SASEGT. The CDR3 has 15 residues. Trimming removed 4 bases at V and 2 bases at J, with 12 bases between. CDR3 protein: CASSGPGGGNQPQHF. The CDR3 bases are TGTGCCAGCAGTGGCCCGGGGGGCGGCAATCAGCCCCAGCATTTT.

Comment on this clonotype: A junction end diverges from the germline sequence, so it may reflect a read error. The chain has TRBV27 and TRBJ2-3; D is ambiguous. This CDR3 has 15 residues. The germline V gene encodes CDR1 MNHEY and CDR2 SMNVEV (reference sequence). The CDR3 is CARGSGRRATDIQYF. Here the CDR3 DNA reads TGTGCCCGCGGCTCGGGCCGCCGAGCCACAGACATTCAGTACTTT.

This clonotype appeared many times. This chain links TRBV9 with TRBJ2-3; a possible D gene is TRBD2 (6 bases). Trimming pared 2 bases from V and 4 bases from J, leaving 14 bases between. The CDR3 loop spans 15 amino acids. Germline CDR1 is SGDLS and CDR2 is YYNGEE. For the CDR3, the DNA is TGTGCCAGCAGCGTGGAGGGGTGGGGTTCAGATACGCAGTATTTT. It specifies CASSVEGWGSDTQYF. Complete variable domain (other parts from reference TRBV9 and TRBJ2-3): DSGVTQTPKHLITATGQRVTLRCSPRSGDLSVYWYQQSLDQGLQFLIQYYNGEERAKGNILERFSAQQFPDLHSELNLSSLELGDSALYFCASSVEGWGSDTQYFGPGTRLTVL.

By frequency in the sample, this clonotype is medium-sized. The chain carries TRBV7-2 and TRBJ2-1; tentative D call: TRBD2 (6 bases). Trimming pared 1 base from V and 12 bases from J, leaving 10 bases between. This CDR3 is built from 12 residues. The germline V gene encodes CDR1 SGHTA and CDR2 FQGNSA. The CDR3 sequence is CASSLGWGVQFF. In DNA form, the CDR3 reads TGTGCCAGCAGCTTAGGTTGGGGGGTGCAGTTCTTC. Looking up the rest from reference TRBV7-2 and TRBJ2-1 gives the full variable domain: GAGVSQSPSNKVTEKGKDVELRCDPISGHTALYWYRQSLGQGLEFLIYFQGNSAPDKSGLPSDRFSAERTGGSVSTLTIQRTQQEDSAVYLCASSLGWGVQFFGPGTRLTVL.

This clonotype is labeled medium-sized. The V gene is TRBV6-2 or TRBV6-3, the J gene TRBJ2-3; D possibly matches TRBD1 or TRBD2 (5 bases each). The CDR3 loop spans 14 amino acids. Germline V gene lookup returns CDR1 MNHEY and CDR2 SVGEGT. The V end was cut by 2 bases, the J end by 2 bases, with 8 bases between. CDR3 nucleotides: TGTGCCAGCAGTTACACGGGGACCACAGATACGCAGTATTTT. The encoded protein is CASSYTGTTDTQYF.

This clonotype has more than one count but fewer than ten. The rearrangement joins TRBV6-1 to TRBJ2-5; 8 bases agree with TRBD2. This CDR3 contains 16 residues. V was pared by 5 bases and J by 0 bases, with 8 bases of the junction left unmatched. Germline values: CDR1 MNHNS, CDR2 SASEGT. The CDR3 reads CASSQVAGRYQETQYF. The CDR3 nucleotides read TGTGCCAGCAGTCAAGTAGCGGGGAGATACCAAGAGACCCAGTACTTC.

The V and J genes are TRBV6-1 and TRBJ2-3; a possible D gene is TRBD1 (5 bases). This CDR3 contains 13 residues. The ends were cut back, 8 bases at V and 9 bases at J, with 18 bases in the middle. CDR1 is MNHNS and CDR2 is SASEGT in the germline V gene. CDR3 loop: CASRQSNTGTQYF. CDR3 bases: TGTGCCAGCCGACAGTCGAACACCGGGACGCAGTATTTT.

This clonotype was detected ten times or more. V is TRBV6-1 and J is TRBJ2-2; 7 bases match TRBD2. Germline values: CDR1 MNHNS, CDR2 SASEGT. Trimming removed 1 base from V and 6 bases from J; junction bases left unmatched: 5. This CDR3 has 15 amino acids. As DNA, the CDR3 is TGTGCCAGCAGTGAAGAACTAGCGACGGCCGGGGAGCTGTTTTTT. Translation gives CASSEELATAGELFF.

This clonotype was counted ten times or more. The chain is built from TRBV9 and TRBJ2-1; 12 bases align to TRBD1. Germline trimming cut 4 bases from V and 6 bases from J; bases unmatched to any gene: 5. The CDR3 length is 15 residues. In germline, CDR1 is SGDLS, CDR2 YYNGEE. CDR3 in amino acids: CASSPGQGAINEQFF. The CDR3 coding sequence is TGTGCCAGCAGCCCGGGACAGGGGGCGATCAATGAGCAGTTCTTC.

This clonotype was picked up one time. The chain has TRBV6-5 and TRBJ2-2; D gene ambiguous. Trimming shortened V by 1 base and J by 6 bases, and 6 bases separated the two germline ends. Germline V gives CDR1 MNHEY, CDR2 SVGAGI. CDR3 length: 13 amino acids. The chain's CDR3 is CASSYWVAGELFF. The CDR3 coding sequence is TGTGCCAGCAGTTACTGGGTAGCCGGGGAGCTGTTTTTT.

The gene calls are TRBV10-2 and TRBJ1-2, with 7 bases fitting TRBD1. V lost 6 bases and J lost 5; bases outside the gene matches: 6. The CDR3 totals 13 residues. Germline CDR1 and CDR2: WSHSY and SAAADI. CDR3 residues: CASRGRGEYGYTF. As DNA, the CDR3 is TGCGCCAGCAGGGGCAGGGGGGAGTATGGCTACACCTTC.

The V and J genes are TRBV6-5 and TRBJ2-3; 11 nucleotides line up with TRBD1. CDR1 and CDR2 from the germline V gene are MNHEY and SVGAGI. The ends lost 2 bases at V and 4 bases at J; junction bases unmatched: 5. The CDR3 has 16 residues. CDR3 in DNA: TGTGCCAGCAGTTACAGTAGGACAGGGGGCTCAGATACGCAGTATTTT. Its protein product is CASSYSRTGGSDTQYF.

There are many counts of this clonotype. The CDR3 sequence is CASGWTSGRNEQYF. In DNA, the CDR3 is TGTGCCAGCGGGTGGACTAGCGGGAGGAACGAGCAGTACTTC. The chain has TRBV6-1 and TRBJ2-1, with 14 nucleotides matching TRBD2. With the DNA end fitting TRBJ2-7 better, the J assignment may be wrong. The CDR3 totals 14 residues. The germline V gene has CDR1 MNHNS and CDR2 SASEGT.

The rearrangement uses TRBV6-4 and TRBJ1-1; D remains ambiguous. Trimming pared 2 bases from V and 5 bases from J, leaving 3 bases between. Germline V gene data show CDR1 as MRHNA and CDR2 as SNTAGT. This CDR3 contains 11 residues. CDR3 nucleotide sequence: TGTGCCAGCAGTGACGGTACTGAAGCTTTCTTT. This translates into CASSDGTEAFF.

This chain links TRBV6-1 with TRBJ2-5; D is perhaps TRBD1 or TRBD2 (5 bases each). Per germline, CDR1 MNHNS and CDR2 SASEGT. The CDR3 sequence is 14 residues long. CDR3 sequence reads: CAGRGARGQDTQYF. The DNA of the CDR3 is TGTGCGGGCAGAGGGGCGCGTGGGCAAGATACGCAGTACTTC.

This chain's CDR3 is CASSNLGRGATYEQYF. As DNA, the CDR3 is TGTGCCAGCAGTAACTTAGGTCGGGGGGCAACCTACGAGCAGTACTTC. V is TRBV27 and J is TRBJ2-5; tentatively, D is TRBD2 (7 bases). The end of the DNA fits TRBJ2-7 better, so the J call may be wrong. Germline CDR1 and CDR2: MNHEY and SMNVEV (reference sequence). The CDR3 is 16 amino acids.

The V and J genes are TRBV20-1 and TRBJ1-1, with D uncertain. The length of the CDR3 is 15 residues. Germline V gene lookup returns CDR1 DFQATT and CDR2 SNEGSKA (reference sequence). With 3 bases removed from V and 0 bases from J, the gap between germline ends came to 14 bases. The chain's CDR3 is CSASLVFEMNTEAFF. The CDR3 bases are TGCAGTGCTAGTTTGGTGTTTGAGATGAACACTGAAGCTTTCTTT.

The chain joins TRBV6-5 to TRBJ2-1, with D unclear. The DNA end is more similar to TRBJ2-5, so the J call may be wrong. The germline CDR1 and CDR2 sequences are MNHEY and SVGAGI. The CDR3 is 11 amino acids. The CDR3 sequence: CASVLWETQYF. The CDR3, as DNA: TGTGCCAGCGTACTATGGGAGACCCAGTACTTC.

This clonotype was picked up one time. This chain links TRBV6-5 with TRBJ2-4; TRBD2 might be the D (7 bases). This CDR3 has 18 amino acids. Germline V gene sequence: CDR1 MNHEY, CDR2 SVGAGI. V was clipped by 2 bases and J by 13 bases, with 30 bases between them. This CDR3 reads CASSYGGGGLGAKNTQYF. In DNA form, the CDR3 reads TGTGCCAGCAGTTACGGGGGGGGGGGGCTGGGAGCCAAAAACACGCAGTACTTC.

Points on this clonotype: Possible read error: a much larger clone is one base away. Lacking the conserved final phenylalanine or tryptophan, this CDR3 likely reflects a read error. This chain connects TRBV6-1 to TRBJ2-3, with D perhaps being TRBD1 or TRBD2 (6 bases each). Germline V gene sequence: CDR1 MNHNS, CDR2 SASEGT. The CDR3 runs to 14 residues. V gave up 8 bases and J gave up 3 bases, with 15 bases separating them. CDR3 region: CASRWRGGTDTQYL. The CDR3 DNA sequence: TGTGCCAGCCGATGGAGAGGGGGGACAGATACGCAGTATCTT.

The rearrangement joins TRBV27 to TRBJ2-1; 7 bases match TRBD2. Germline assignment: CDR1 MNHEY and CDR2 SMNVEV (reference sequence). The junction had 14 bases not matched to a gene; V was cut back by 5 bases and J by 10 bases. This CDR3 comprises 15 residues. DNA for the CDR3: TGTGCCAGCAGTCCGGGAGCGGGACCTATCATGGAGCAGTTCTTC. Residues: CASSPGAGPIMEQFF.

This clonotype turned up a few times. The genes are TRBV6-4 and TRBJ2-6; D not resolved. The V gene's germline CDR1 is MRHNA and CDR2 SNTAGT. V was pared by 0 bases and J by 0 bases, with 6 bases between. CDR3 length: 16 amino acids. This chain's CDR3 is CASSDSHHSGANVLTF. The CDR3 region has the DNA TGTGCCAGCAGTGACTCACACCACTCTGGGGCCAACGTCCTGACTTTC.

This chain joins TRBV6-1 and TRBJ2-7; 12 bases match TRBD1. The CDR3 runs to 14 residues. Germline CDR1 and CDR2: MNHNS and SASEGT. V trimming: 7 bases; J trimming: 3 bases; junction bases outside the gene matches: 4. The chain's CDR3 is CASNRDRGRYEQYF. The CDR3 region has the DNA TGTGCCAGCAACCGGGACAGGGGGCGCTACGAGCAGTACTTC.